The rows below give T cell receptor beta chains drawn from one sample of a study of regulatory T cells in long-lasting Graves disease. TCRdb re-derived calls from the multiplex PCR reads in MiXCR, one entry per CDR3 protein. The data show roughly 610,000 distinct CDR3 sequences, about 16% seen once. The same sample was also used in a study of T cells in Graves' hyperthyroidism and ophthalmopathy.

Sequencing used peripheral blood mononuclear cells (PBMCs), obtained at new diagnosis, from a patient treated with antithyroid drugs. The receptors were gathered from a young man with Graves disease. CDR3s include the opening cysteine and the closing phenylalanine or tryptophan. A D gene is named only where the DNA matches it firmly. Part of the rows lack a size; the others show once, few, many or a class for expanded clones.

TRBD1	NA	TRBJ2-2	TRBV12-3/TRBV12-4	TGTGCCAGCAGTTTGCAGGGGGCGACCGGGGAGCTGTTTTTT	CASSLQGATGELFF
TRBD2	many	TRBJ2-1	TRBV9	TGTGCCAGCAGCACCCGGACTAGCGGGCTCTCCTACAATGAGCAGTTCTTC	CASSTRTSGLSYNEQFF
TRBD1	many	TRBJ2-7	TRBV6-1	TGTGCCAGCAGTCGGACAGGGGCCTACCTGTACGAGCAGTACTTC	CASSRTGAYLYEQYF
NA	NA	TRBJ2-3	TRBV25-1	TGTGCCAGCAGTGACACCTTGGGGGGAACGGAGTACGGCCCTGCTGGATCGCAGTATTTT	CASSDTLGGTEYGPAGSQYF
TRBD1	many	TRBJ1-1	TRBV6-2/TRBV6-3	TGTGCCAGCAAAACCTCGACAGGGGTCGACACTGAAGCTTTCTTT	CASKTSTGVDTEAFF
NA	NA	TRBJ1-2	TRBV20-1	TGCAGTGCGAGGGGCCATGGCTACACCTTC	CSARGHGYTF
TRBD1	many	TRBJ1-1	TRBV5-1	TGCGCCAGCAGCTTGAGCGCAGGGGGAACTGGCACTGAAGCTTTCTTT	CASSLSAGGTGTEAFF
TRBD1	many	TRBJ2-7	TRBV12-3/TRBV12-4	TGTGCCAGCAGCCGCGGACAGGGAGTTTACGAGCAGTACTTC	CASSRGQGVYEQYF
TRBD1	many	TRBJ1-4	TRBV20-1	TGCAGTGCCGAGGGGGCAGCTGAAAAACTGTTTTTT	CSAEGAAEKLFF
NA	NA	TRBJ1-6	TRBV6-2/TRBV6-3	TGTGCCAGCAGTGAAGCGAGGGCAGGGGTCTCACCCCTCCACTTT	CASSEARAGVSPLHF
NA	few	TRBJ2-2	TRBV10-3	TGTGCCATCACCACAGCGAACACCGGGGAGCTGTTTTTT	CAITTANTGELFF
TRBD1	few	TRBJ1-4	TRBV5-1	TGCGCCAGCAGCTTGGGGCAGGGGGCTGCTAATGAAAAACTGTTTTTT	CASSLGQGAANEKLFF
NA	NA	TRBJ2-1	TRBV7-9	TGTGCCAGCAGCTTAGGGAGGCTAGCCCTTTACAATGAGCAGTTCTTC	CASSLGRLALYNEQFF
TRBD2	many	TRBJ2-1	TRBV6-5	TGTGCCAGCAGGGGTAGATCAGCGGGAGTAGGGAATGAGCAGTTCTTC	CASRGRSAGVGNEQFF
NA	few	TRBJ2-2	TRBV19	TGTGCCAGTAGTATCCGGCGCGGGTTGACGAACACCGGGGAGCTGTTTTTT	CASSIRRGLTNTGELFF
TRBD1	NA	TRBJ1-1	TRBV6-1	TGTGCCAGCTTATTACAGGGGGGAGAGACTGAAGCTTTCTTT	CASLLQGGETEAFF
TRBD1	many	TRBJ2-1	TRBV28	TGTGCCAGCTCCCAACCGGGACAGGGGGCTGACGAGCAGTTCTTC	CASSQPGQGADEQFF
NA	many	TRBJ2-1	TRBV27	TGTGCCAGCAGACAGGGAGGTCCCTACAATGAGCAGTTCTTC	CASRQGGPYNEQFF
NA	NA	TRBJ2-1	TRBV5-4	TGTGCCAGCAGCTTAGGAACAGGGATAAATGAGCAGTTCTTC	CASSLGTGINEQFF